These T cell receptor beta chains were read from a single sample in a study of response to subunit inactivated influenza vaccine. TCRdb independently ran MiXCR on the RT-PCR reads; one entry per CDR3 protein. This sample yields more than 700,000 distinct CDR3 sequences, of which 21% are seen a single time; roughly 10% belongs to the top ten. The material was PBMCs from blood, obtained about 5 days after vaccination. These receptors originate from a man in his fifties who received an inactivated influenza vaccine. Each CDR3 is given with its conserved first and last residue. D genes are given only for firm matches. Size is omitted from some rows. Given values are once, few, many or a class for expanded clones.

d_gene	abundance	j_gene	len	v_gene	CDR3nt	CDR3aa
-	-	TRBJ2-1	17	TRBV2	TGTGCCAGCAGCGAAGTCCCGTCGTCAGGGGTCGGCGATGAGCAGTTCTTC	CASSEVPSSGVGDEQFF
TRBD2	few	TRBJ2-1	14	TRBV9	TGTGCCAGCAGCGGGGCGGGAGGGAACAATGAGCAGTTCTTC	CASSGAGGNNEQFF
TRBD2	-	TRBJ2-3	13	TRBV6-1	TGTGCCAGCGGGGGGACTAGCGTGGATACGCAGTATTTT	CASGGTSVDTQYF
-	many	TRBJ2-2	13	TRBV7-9	TGTGCCAGCAGTTTCTCGAACACCGGGGAGCTGTTTTTT	CASSFSNTGELFF
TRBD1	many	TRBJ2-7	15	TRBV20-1	TGCAGTGCTAGAGACCCGGGACAGGGGGACCACGAGCAGTACTTC	CSARDPGQGDHEQYF
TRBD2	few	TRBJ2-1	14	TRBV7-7	TGTGCCAGCAGCCCGGGACTAGAATACAATGAGCAGTTCTTC	CASSPGLEYNEQFF
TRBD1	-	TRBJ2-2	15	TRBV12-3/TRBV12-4	TGTGCCAGCAGGACTACAGGGGCGCAATCCGGGGAGCTGTTTTTT	CASRTTGAQSGELFF
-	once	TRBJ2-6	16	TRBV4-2	TGTGCCAGCAGCCAAGTCGCCGGGGACGGGGCCAACGTCCTGACTTTC	CASSQVAGDGANVLTF
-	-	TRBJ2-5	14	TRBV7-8	TGTGCCAGCAGTTCAGTGGCTGCGCAAGAGACCCAGTACTTC	CASSSVAAQETQYF
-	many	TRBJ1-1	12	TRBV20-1	TGCAGTGCTAGCAGATTGTTCACTGAAGCTTTCTTT	CSASRLFTEAFF
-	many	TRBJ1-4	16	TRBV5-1	TGCGCCAGCAGCTCTCAGGGGCGTACAACTAATGAAAAACTGTTTTTT	CASSSQGRTTNEKLFF
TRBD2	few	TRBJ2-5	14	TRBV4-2	TGTGCCAGCAGCCCGGGACTAGCCGAAGAGGCCCAGTACTTC	CASSPGLAEEAQYF
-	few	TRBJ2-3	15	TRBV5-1	TGCGCCAGCAGTCCTCAGTGGGGGCCGACAGATACGCAGTATTTT	CASSPQWGPTDTQYF
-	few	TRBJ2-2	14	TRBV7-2	TGTGCCAGCAGCCAAAGCCAGGGGACCGGGGAGCTGTTTTTT	CASSQSQGTGELFF
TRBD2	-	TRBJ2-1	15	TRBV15	TGTGCCACCAGCAGCCGAGCGGGACTTTACAATGAGCAGTTCTTC	CATSSRAGLYNEQFF
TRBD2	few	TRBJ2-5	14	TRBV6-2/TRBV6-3	TGTGCCAGCAGTTGGCTAGCGGGCAAAGAGACCCAGTACTTC	CASSWLAGKETQYF
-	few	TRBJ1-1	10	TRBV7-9	TGTGCCAGCAGCTTGGCAGACGCTTTCTTT	CASSLADAFF
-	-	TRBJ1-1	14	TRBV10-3	TGTGCCGTCGGGTTGCGGGGGCTGAACACTGAAGCTTTCTTT	CAVGLRGLNTEAFF
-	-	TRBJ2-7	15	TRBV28	TGTGCCAGCAGGACCGGGGGGCCGGGTACCTACGAGCAGTACTTC	CASRTGGPGTYEQYF
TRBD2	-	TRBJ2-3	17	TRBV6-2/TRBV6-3	TGTGCCAGCACCCAACTAGCGGGAGATAGGAGCGCAGATACGCAGTATTTT	CASTQLAGDRSADTQYF
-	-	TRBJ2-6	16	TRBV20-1	TGCAGTGCTAGCCGGGGACCTCTCTCTGGGGCCAACGTCCTGACTTTC	CSASRGPLSGANVLTF
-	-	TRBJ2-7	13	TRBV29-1	TGCAGCTCCAAACAGGGGACGGGGGGTGAGCAGTACTTC	CSSKQGTGGEQYF
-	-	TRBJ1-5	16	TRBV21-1	TGTGCCAGCAGCAACGGGCAGGTTTGGGGCAATCAGCCCCAGCATTTT	CASSNGQVWGNQPQHF
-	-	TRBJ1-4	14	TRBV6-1	TGTGCCAGCAGCAACAGGGCAACTAATGAAAAACTGTTTTTT	CASSNRATNEKLFF
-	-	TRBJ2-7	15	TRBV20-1	TGCAGTGCATCCGGGTTCAAGGTTCCCCTAGTAGAGCAGTACTTC	CSASGFKVPLVEQYF
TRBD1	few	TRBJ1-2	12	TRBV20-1	TGCAGTGGCCCGACAGGGAACTATGGCTACACCTTC	CSGPTGNYGYTF
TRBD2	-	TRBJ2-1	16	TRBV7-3	TGTGCCAGCAGCACTGGGACTAGCGGGGGGTCCAATGAGCAGTTCTTC	CASSTGTSGGSNEQFF
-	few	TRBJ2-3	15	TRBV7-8	TGTGCCAGCAGCTTAGTAGGGTTTAGCACAGATACGCAGTATTTT	CASSLVGFSTDTQYF
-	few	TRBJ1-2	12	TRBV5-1	TGCGCCAGCAGCTTTGAGGCTTATGGCTACACCTTC	CASSFEAYGYTF
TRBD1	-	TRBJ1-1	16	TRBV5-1	TGCGCCAGCAGCTTGGGTCAGGGGGCGGACGACACTGAAGCTTTCTTT	CASSLGQGADDTEAFF
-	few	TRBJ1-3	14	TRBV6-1	TGTGCCAGCAGTACAGCATACGATGGAAACACCATATATTTT	CASSTAYDGNTIYF
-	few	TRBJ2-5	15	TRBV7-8	TGTGCCAGCAGCTTTGAGACAGGGAGGTGGGAGACCCAGTACTTC	CASSFETGRWETQYF
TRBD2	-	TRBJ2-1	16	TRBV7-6	TGTGCCAGCAGCTTAGAGCCGGGACTAGCAGGTAGTGAGCAGTTCTTC	CASSLEPGLAGSEQFF